The sequence of this T cell receptor beta chain was determined in a study of blood T cells in healthy people across ages. In its sample, this clonotype was seen many times. The sample, roughly 9.1 milliliters of peripheral blood, was drawn from each donor. Extraction yielded at least 5 micrograms of total RNA per sample. A second PCR, run for roughly 7 to 12 cycles, used a sample-barcoded 5' primer plus a J-beta primer mix. TCRdb redid the calling of the 5' RACE reads with MiXCR, one entry per CDR3 protein. The sample lists 630,000 or so distinct CDR3 sequences, approximately 30% seen once, with around 14% in the top ten. The germline gives CDR1 SGHTA, CDR2 FQGNSA. The CDR3 length is 15 residues. V was clipped by 10 bases and J by 1 base, with 17 bases between them.

This sequence originates from a woman of 80 years or more in good health. The sample was blood. This chain joins TRBV7-2 and TRBJ2-4; TRBD2 is a possible D gene (5 bases). This CDR3 reads CATMDRGLAKNIQYF. The CDR3 coding sequence is TGTGCCACCATGGACCGAGGGTTGGCCAAAAACATTCAGTACTTC.